The 4 T cell receptor beta chains in this list originate from one sample, sequenced in a study of cytomegalovirus exposure and HLA in healthy donors (dated 2017 in TCRdb). Library preparation was by the immunoSEQ multiplex PCR assay. For the multiplex PCR, a mixture combining 60 forward primers for TCR Vbeta segments and 13 reverse primers for TCR Jbeta segments was used. TCRdb holds this immuneACCESS table with in-frame rearrangements only. Some clones are missing; in checked studies, unresolved V genes explain under half, and the rest has no known cause. In this sample the table shows around 170,000 clones, over 70% of which occur a single time. Together, the top ten hold 1% to 1.5% of the sample. The sequencing sample was made of PBMCs. The receptors were sampled from a man between 45 and 60 years old in good health and CMV-seropositive.

CDR3 DNA: TGTGCCTGGAGTTTCGGGCGGACTAGCGGGGGATACAATGAGCAGTTCTTC. Encoded protein: CAWSFGRTSGGYNEQFF. This chain connects TRBV30 to TRBJ2-1; 13 bases are shared with TRBD2. With 2 bases clipped from V and 4 bases from J, the junction kept 8 bases outside the gene matches. CDR3 size: 17 residues. Germline values: CDR1 GTSNPN, CDR2 SVGIG (reference sequence).

This clone was found once. The chain is built from TRBV5-4 and TRBJ2-2; 8 nucleotides match TRBD1. The CDR3 has 17 residues. Per the germline V gene, CDR1 is SGHNT and CDR2 is YYREEE (reference sequence). J gave up 2 bases and V 4 bases, and 10 bases lay outside the gene matches. CDR3 region: CASSPTGTGSNTGELFF. The CDR3 DNA reads TGTGCCAGCAGCCCGACCGGGACAGGATCAAACACCGGGGAGCTGTTTTTT.

The V call is TRBV27, the J call TRBJ1-1, with a tentative D call TRBD1 (5 bases). Germline assignment: CDR1 MNHEY and CDR2 SMNVEV (reference sequence). This CDR3 contains 12 residues. The ends were cut back, 8 bases at V and 5 bases at J, with 12 bases in the middle. The CDR3, as DNA: TGTGCCAGCCGCCTCCCAGGGACTGAAGCTTTCTTT. This gives the protein CASRLPGTEAFF.

The chain recombines TRBV9 with TRBJ2-1, with D possibly being TRBD1 (6 bases). V dropped 4 bases and J dropped 7 bases, with 18 bases sitting between them. The CDR3 consists of 15 residues. CDR1 and CDR2 from the germline V gene are SGDLS and YYNGEE. The CDR3 loop is CASSPGVGALNEQFF. The CDR3 region has the DNA TGTGCCAGCAGCCCCGGGGTGGGGGCCCTAAATGAGCAGTTCTTC.